This TCR beta chain was sequenced for a study of blood T cells in healthy people across ages. This clonotype was found once. CDR1 DFQATT and CDR2 SNEGSKA come from the germline V gene (reference sequence). J was trimmed by 0 bases and V by 6 bases; bases with no gene match: 5. The CDR3 is 14 residues long. Alongside a J-beta primer mix, a sample-barcoded 5' primer served in a second PCR lasting roughly 7 to 11 cycles. TCRdb recomputed calls from the 5' RACE reads with MiXCR, one row per CDR3 protein. Among fewer than 1,000,000 distinct CDR3 sequences, 44% were seen once, and the ten largest hold roughly 19%.

This TCR was recovered from a man aged 55 to 70 in good health. The sample taken for sequencing was blood. V gene TRBV20-1 combines with J gene TRBJ2-7; 10 bases agree with TRBD1. The DNA for the CDR3 is TGCAGTGCATGGACAGGGGGGAGCTCCTACGAGCAGTACTTC. It encodes CSAWTGGSSYEQYF.